What follows are 19 T cell receptor beta chains derived from one specimen sequenced in a study of CD4 T cells in relation to SARS-CoV-2 and coronaviruses. Method: immunoSEQ multiplex PCR; TCRdb's copy keeps in-frame clones and lacks some. The table includes 20,000 to 25,000 clones, roughly 80% detected once. Antigens for these TCRs are unknown. Unexposed donor CD4+ T cells date from about 2011-2019, before the COVID-19 pandemic. CD4+ T cells were isolated from the cells after about 11 days of culture. Input material: CD4+ T cells from PBMCs, cultured in vitro. Receptor source: a human donor in good health.

This sequence joins TRBV27 and TRBJ2-7, with TRBD2 matching over 8 bases. J lost 4 bases, V lost 0 bases, and 11 bases had no gene match. The germline gives CDR1 MNHEY, CDR2 SMNVEV (reference sequence). The CDR3 loop spans 17 amino acids. The CDR3 nucleotides read TGTGCCAGCAGTTTATCGATGGTGATAGCGGGGAAATACGAGCAGTACTTC. Residues: CASSLSMVIAGKYEQYF.

J is TRBJ2-2 and V is TRBV10-3; no reliable D call. This CDR3 spans 15 amino acids. Germline V CDR1 and CDR2: ENHRY, SYGVKD. Deletions cut 4 bases from V and 0 bases from J, with 9 bases between. The chain's CDR3 is CAISAVRTNTGELFF. CDR3 coding DNA: TGTGCCATCAGTGCAGTCAGGACGAACACCGGGGAGCTGTTTTTT.

This chain joins TRBV18 and TRBJ1-5; possibly TRBD1 for D (5 bases). This CDR3 has 14 amino acids. Trimming took off 3 bases at V and 2 bases at J, with 8 bases between the two ends. Germline lookup yields CDR1 KGHSH and CDR2 LQKENI. For the CDR3, the DNA is TGTGCCAGCTCACCCCGGGGGGGCAATCAGCCCCAGCATTTT. This translates into CASSPRGGNQPQHF.

The rearrangement links TRBV27 to TRBJ1-3; no definite D call. The CDR3 has 15 amino acids. V was cut by 6 bases and J by 0 bases, with 12 bases left in between. CDR1 is MNHEY, CDR2 SMNVEV, per germline (reference sequence). The DNA for the CDR3 is TGTGCCAGCAGGAGGCGGGGTAACTCTGGAAACACCATATATTTT. Protein: CASRRRGNSGNTIYF.

The V call is TRBV11-2, the J call TRBJ1-2; D is possibly TRBD1 (5 bases). V was pared by 4 bases and J by 8 bases, with 11 bases between. Germline loops: CDR1 SGHAT, CDR2 FQNNGV. This CDR3 contains 12 residues. CDR3 region: CASSSRGPGYTF. Here the CDR3 DNA reads TGTGCCAGCAGCTCCCGGGGCCCGGGCTACACCTTC.

This chain links TRBV15 with TRBJ1-6; possible D gene TRBD1, 5 bases. The CDR3 totals 17 residues. The germline gives CDR1 LNHNV, CDR2 YYDKDF (reference sequence). V dropped 1 base and J dropped 9 bases, with 19 bases sitting between them. The CDR3 loop reads CATSRGNWDPAFSPLHF. The CDR3 DNA is TGTGCCACCAGCAGAGGGAACTGGGACCCTGCCTTTTCACCCCTCCACTTT.

This rearrangement joins TRBV19 to TRBJ2-7; 11 nucleotides agree with TRBD1. The CDR3 length is 14 residues. Unmatched junction bases numbered 3, after V lost 5 bases and J lost 3 bases. The germline CDR1 and CDR2 sequences are LNHDA and SQIVND (reference sequence). CDR3 sequence (DNA): TGTGCCAGTAGTCCGGGGACAGGGGGCTACGAGCAGTACTTC. It encodes CASSPGTGGYEQYF.

V is TRBV7-7 and J is TRBJ2-1, with TRBD1 matching over 7 bases. With V trimmed by 5 bases and J by 7 bases, 11 bases remained unmatched. From germline, CDR1 is SSHAT and CDR2 FNYEAQ (reference sequence). The CDR3 is 15 amino acids. As DNA, the CDR3 is TGTGCCAGCAGCATGAGTCAGGGGGTGGGTAATGAGCAGTTCTTC. Its protein is CASSMSQGVGNEQFF. Based on the CDR3 plus reference TRBV7-7 and TRBJ2-1, the full variable domain is GAGVSQSPRYKVTKRGQDVTLRCDPISSHATLYWYQQALGQGPEFLTYFNYEAQPDKSGLPSDRFSAERPEGSISTLTIQRTEQRDSAMYRCASSMSQGVGNEQFFGPGTRLTVL.

Here the CDR3 DNA reads TGTGCCAGTAGTTGGGACAGCGTTCAAGAGACCCAGTACTTC. This codes for CASSWDSVQETQYF. This chain uses TRBV19 with TRBJ2-5; the match to TRBD1 covers 7 bases. With V trimmed by 5 bases and J by 2 bases, 5 bases remained unmatched. CDR1 and CDR2 (germline): LNHDA, SQIVND (reference sequence). The CDR3 extends over 14 amino acids.

This chain connects TRBV24-1 to TRBJ2-1, with no clear D. Trimming stripped 9 bases from V and 11 bases from J, with 16 bases between. The CDR3 sequence is 12 residues long. CDR1 and CDR2 from the germline V gene are KGHDR and SFDVKD. The CDR3 reads CATSESEGKQFF. CDR3 bases: TGTGCCACCTCGGAGTCGGAAGGAAAGCAGTTCTTC.

The chain employs TRBV5-5 and TRBJ1-1, with TRBD1 as a possible D gene (6 bases). The CDR3 is 16 amino acids. Trimming left V 5 bases short and J 0 bases short, with 17 bases between. Germline CDR1 and CDR2: SGHKS and YYEKEE (reference sequence). The CDR3 nucleotides read TGTGCCAGCAGACCGGTTCTGGGGGCTATGAACACTGAAGCTTTCTTT. Its translation is CASRPVLGAMNTEAFF.

This clone was counted between two and nine times. The chain links TRBV30 to TRBJ2-7; unclear D gene. Germline V gene lookup returns CDR1 GTSNPN and CDR2 SVGIG (reference sequence). The V gene lost 3 bases and the J gene lost 3 bases, with 15 bases spanning the gap. The CDR3 spans 14 residues. The CDR3 sequence: CAWRSVGSGYEQYF. As DNA, the CDR3 is TGTGCCTGGAGATCGGTGGGGTCAGGCTACGAGCAGTACTTC.

This chain connects TRBV3-1 (or the pseudogene TRBV3-2) to TRBJ2-3, with D possibly TRBD2 on 5 matching bases. This CDR3 contains 16 residues. Per germline, CDR1 LGHDT and CDR2 YNNKEL (reference sequence). The V and J ends lost 0 bases and 1 base respectively, with 11 bases between them. CDR3 region: CASSQDTGIGTDTQYF. As DNA, the CDR3 is TGTGCCAGCAGCCAAGATACCGGGATTGGCACAGATACGCAGTATTTT.

V usage is TRBV6-5 and J usage is TRBJ2-2; D may be TRBD1 (6 bases). Trimming cost V 0 bases and J 4 bases, with 6 bases left between them. The germline V gene has CDR1 MNHEY and CDR2 SVGAGI. The CDR3 contains 14 residues. CDR3 protein: CASSYSGGTGELFF. The CDR3 DNA is TGTGCCAGCAGTTACTCAGGGGGCACCGGGGAGCTGTTTTTT.

The chain employs TRBV28 and TRBJ2-7; D might be TRBD2 (5 bases). The V gene lost 5 bases and the J gene lost 1 base, with 18 bases spanning the gap. Germline values: CDR1 MDHEN, CDR2 SYDVKM. This CDR3 has 16 residues. The CDR3 nucleotides are TGTGCCAGCAGTCCAGTTGGAGGTAGGCTATCCTACGAGCAGTACTTC. It encodes CASSPVGGRLSYEQYF.

This clone appeared once. The J gene is TRBJ2-2, the V gene TRBV7-2, with D maybe TRBD2 (5 bases). The V gene lost 0 bases and the J gene lost 6 bases, with 14 bases spanning the gap. CDR1 is SGHTA, CDR2 FQGNSA, per germline. The CDR3 runs to 16 residues. The CDR3 bases are TGTGCCAGCAGCTTAGCGCGGAGGCCCTTCCCCGGGGAGCTGTTTTTT. This sequence encodes CASSLARRPFPGELFF.

This chain connects TRBV6-4 to TRBJ2-3, with D possibly matching TRBD2 (5 bases). Trimming cost V 4 bases and J 4 bases, with 15 bases left between them. There are 15 residues in the CDR3. Germline V gene sequence: CDR1 MRHNA, CDR2 SNTAGT. CDR3 amino acids: CASSATTGGADTQYF. In DNA form, the CDR3 reads TGTGCCAGCAGTGCCACCACCGGAGGTGCAGATACGCAGTATTTT.

This chain joins TRBV19 and TRBJ2-7; possible D gene TRBD2, 5 bases. The V end was cut by 2 bases, the J end by 3 bases, with 14 bases between. CDR3 length: 15 residues. The germline V gene encodes CDR1 LNHDA and CDR2 SQIVND (reference sequence). CDR3 DNA: TGTGCCAGTAGTATATCGGTAGCGCCGGACTACGAGCAGTACTTC. Its protein product is CASSISVAPDYEQYF.

V usage is TRBV10-2 and J usage is TRBJ2-3; D uncertain. This CDR3 has 12 amino acids. V dropped 6 bases and J dropped 2 bases, with 6 bases sitting between them. Germline CDR1 WSHSY, CDR2 SAAADI. CDR3 amino acids: CASRLLTDTQYF. The CDR3 DNA reads as TGCGCCAGCAGGTTACTCACAGATACGCAGTATTTT.